The present T cell receptor beta chain was sequenced within a study of shared clonotypes between healthy human individuals. Study findings and constraints: Donors were few, which limited the genetic and exposure-history diversity represented. Some naive CD4 clonotypes, 5% to 5.5%, turned up in common across a few donors.

TCRdb's copy holds only in-frame clones and misses some; the assay was immunoSEQ multiplex PCR. The sample has over a million clones, approximately 98.5% seen once. With regard to this clone: Its target is unknown.

The sample consisted of naive CD4+ T cells sorted from blood. Subset specified: CD45RA+ positively selected. This TCR came from a man aged 25 to 45 in good health.

The CDR3 reads CASSYPRGGDTQYF. The CDR3, as DNA: TGTGCCAGCAGTTACCCCAGAGGAGGAGATACGCAGTATTTT. The J gene is TRBJ2-3, the V gene TRBV6-6, with D perhaps TRBD2 (5 bases). CDR3 length: 14 amino acids. From germline, CDR1 is MNHNY and CDR2 SVGAGI (reference sequence). V was pared by 2 bases and J by 5 bases, with 11 bases between.